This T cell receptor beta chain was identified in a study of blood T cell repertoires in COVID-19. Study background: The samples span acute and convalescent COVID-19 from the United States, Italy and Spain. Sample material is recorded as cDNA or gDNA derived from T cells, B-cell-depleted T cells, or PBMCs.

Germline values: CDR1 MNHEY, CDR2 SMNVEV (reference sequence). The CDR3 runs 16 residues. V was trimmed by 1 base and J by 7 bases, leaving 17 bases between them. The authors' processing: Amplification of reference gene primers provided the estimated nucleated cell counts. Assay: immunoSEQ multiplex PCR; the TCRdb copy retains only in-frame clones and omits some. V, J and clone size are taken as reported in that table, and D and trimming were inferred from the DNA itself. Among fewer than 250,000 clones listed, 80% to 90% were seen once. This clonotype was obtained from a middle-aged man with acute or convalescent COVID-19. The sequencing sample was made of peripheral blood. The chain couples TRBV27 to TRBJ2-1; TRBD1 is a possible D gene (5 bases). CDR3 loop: CASSLYMGRLNNEQFF. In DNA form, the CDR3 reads TGTGCCAGCAGTTTATATATGGGGCGCTTAAATAATGAGCAGTTCTTC.